This TCR beta chain appears in the sequencing data of a study of immune characterization of retroperitoneal liposarcoma. In its sample, this clonotype ranks as medium-sized (0.01 to 0.1%). TCRdb re-called the PCR reads with MiXCR, one entry per CDR3 protein. The data show thousands of distinct CDR3 sequences, about 46% seen once. The source material was tumor tissue. This receptor was obtained from a male donor with retroperitoneal liposarcoma.

DNA for the CDR3: TGTGCCAGCACCCCGGGCGGGGCGTCCTACGAGCAGTACTTC. This codes for CASTPGGASYEQYF. The chain employs TRBV7-2 and TRBJ2-7; maybe TRBD2 (6 bases). From germline, CDR1 is SGHTA and CDR2 FQGNSA. There are 14 residues in the CDR3. V lost 7 bases and J 1 base, leaving 14 bases between the germline ends.